What follows are 4 T cell receptor beta chains derived from one specimen sequenced in a study of T cell responses to AZD1222 COVID-19 vaccine. The method was immunoSEQ multiplex PCR; TCRdb's version includes in-frame clones alone and lacks a portion of them. The repertoire holds about 270,000 clones, 94% seen once, with 0.55% in the top ten. This material consisted of peripheral blood, taken 28 days after the second AZD1222 dose. These receptors originate from an adult who received the AZD1222 COVID-19 vaccine.

The V gene is TRBV15, the J gene TRBJ1-6, with 8 nucleotides matching TRBD1. Per germline, CDR1 LNHNV and CDR2 YYDKDF (reference sequence). Losses at the gene ends were 1 base for V and 10 bases for J; bases not matched to a gene: 6. This CDR3 has 15 residues. The CDR3 loop reads CATSRVDRGESPLHF. CDR3 sequence (DNA): TGTGCCACCAGCAGAGTTGACAGGGGAGAGTCACCCCTCCACTTT. Variable domain in full (rest from reference TRBV15 and TRBJ1-6): DAMVIQNPRYQVTQFGKPVTLSCSQTLNHNVMYWYQQKSSQAPKLLFHYYDKDFNNEADTPDNFQSRRPNTSFCFLDIRSPGLGDTAMYLCATSRVDRGESPLHFGNGTRLTVT.

The chain combines TRBV18 with TRBJ1-5; a weak D match, TRBD1 (5 bases). Per the germline V gene, CDR1 is KGHSH and CDR2 is LQKENI. The CDR3 sequence is 15 residues long. Deletions cut 3 bases from V and 5 bases from J, with 14 bases between. The CDR3 protein is CASSPFAGRDQPQHF. The DNA for the CDR3 is TGTGCCAGCTCACCGTTTGCAGGCAGGGATCAGCCCCAGCATTTT.

The rearrangement links TRBV28 to TRBJ2-7; 9 bases map to TRBD2. Germline V lookup: CDR1 MDHEN, CDR2 SYDVKM. The CDR3 is made up of 16 amino acids. Germline trimming cut 2 bases from V and 4 bases from J; bases unmatched to any gene: 9. The CDR3 region is CASSLLSAGGRYEQYF. DNA of the CDR3: TGTGCCAGCAGTTTACTATCGGCGGGAGGGAGGTACGAGCAGTACTTC. The variable domain in full, completed from reference TRBV28 and TRBJ2-7, reads DVKVTQSSRYLVKRTGEKVFLECVQDMDHENMFWYRQDPGLGLRLIYFSYDVKMKEKGDIPEGYSVSREKKERFSLILESASTNQTSMYLCASSLLSAGGRYEQYFGPGTRLTVT.

The chain combines TRBV3-1 (or the pseudogene TRBV3-2) with TRBJ1-2; tentatively, D is TRBD1 (5 bases). Deletions cut 4 bases from V and 8 bases from J, with 11 bases between. Germline CDR1 LGHDT, CDR2 YNNKEL (reference sequence). CDR3 size: 12 residues. The CDR3 DNA sequence: TGTGCCAGCAGCCCCGGGGCGGAAGGCTACACCTTC. The encoded protein is CASSPGAEGYTF.